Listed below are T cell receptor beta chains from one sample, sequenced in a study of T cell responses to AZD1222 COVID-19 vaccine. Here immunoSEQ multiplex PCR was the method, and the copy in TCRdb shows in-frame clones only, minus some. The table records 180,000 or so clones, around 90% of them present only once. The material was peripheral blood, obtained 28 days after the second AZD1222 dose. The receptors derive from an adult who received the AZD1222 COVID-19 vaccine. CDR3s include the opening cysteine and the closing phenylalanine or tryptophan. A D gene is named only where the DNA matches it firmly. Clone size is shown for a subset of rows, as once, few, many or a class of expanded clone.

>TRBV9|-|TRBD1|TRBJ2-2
CASSATQGVGELFF
TGTGCCAGCAGCGCCACGCAGGGGGTCGGGGAGCTGTTTTTT
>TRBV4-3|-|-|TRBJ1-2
CASSQTPPGVYGYTF
TGCGCCAGCAGCCAAACCCCTCCAGGCGTCTATGGCTACACCTTC
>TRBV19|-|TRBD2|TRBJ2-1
CASSIGLADYNEQFF
TGTGCCAGTAGTATCGGACTAGCGGATTACAATGAGCAGTTCTTC
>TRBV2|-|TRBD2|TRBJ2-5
CASLYRAGVETQYF
TGTGCCAGCCTTTATCGAGCGGGAGTGGAGACCCAGTACTTC
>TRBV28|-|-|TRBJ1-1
CASSLYLMLNTEAFF
TGTGCCAGCAGTTTATATCTGATGCTAAACACTGAAGCTTTCTTT
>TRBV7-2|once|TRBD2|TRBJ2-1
CASSLASSGSLGNEQFF
TGTGCCAGCAGCTTAGCCTCTAGCGGGAGCTTGGGCAATGAGCAGTTCTTC
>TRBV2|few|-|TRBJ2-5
CASLSPETIQETQYF
TGTGCCAGCCTATCGCCCGAGACAATTCAAGAGACCCAGTACTTC
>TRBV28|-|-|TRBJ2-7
CASSPGGAGYEQYF
TGTGCCAGCAGCCCCGGGGGTGCCGGCTACGAGCAGTACTTC
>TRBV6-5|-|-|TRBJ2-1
CASSYLAGAYNEQFF
TGTGCCAGCAGTTACTTGGCGGGGGCTTACAATGAGCAGTTCTTC
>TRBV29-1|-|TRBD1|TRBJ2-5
CSSSRSGGETQYF
TGCAGCTCCTCCAGGTCAGGGGGAGAGACCCAGTACTTC
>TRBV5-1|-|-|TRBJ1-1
CASSLKTSDTEAFF
TGCGCCAGCAGCTTGAAGACCTCGGACACTGAAGCTTTCTTT
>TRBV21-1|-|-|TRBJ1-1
CASSKGGPLAFF
TGTGCCAGCAGCAAAGGGGGCCCGCTAGCTTTCTTT
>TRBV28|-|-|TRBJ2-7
CASTRKSYEQYF
TGTGCCAGCACCAGGAAGTCCTACGAGCAGTACTTC
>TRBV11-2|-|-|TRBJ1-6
CASSLGPGGLNSPLHF
TGTGCCAGCAGCTTAGGGCCAGGCGGTTTAAATTCACCCCTCCACTTT
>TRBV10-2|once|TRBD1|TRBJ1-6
CASSDRGNSPLHF
TGCGCCAGCAGTGACAGGGGGAATTCACCCCTCCACTTT
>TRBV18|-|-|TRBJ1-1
CASSPPNPPTEAFF
TGTGCCAGCTCACCACCTAATCCTCCCACTGAAGCTTTCTTT
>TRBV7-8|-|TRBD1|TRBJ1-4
CASSLRTGGASWEKLFF
TGTGCCAGCAGCTTACGGACAGGGGGCGCATCGTGGGAAAAACTGTTTTTT
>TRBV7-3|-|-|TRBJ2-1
CASSLEAYNEQFF
TGTGCCAGCAGCTTAGAGGCCTACAATGAGCAGTTCTTC
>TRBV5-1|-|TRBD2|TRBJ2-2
CASSWDSGTVTGELFF
TGCGCCAGCAGCTGGGATAGCGGGACTGTCACCGGGGAGCTGTTTTTT
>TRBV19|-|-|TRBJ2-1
CASSIVFRGEQFF
TGTGCCAGTAGTATAGTTTTCCGCGGTGAGCAGTTCTTC
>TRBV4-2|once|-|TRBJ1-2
CASSQDLPGGAGYTF
TGTGCCAGCAGCCAAGATCTCCCCGGGGGGGCCGGCTACACCTTC
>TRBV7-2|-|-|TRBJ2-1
CASSPAIGTYNEQFF
TGTGCCAGCAGTCCGGCCATAGGCACCTACAATGAGCAGTTCTTC
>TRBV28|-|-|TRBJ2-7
CASTLQMGYEQYF
TGTGCCAGCACCCTACAGATGGGCTACGAGCAGTACTTC
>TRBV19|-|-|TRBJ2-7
CASSTYWEGAYEQYF
TGTGCCAGTAGTACCTATTGGGAGGGGGCCTACGAGCAGTACTTC
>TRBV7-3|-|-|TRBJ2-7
CASSPRANYEQYF
TGTGCCAGCAGCCCCAGGGCCAACTACGAGCAGTACTTC
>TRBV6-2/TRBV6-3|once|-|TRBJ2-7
CASSDPGNEQYF
TGTGCCAGCAGCGACCCCGGAAACGAGCAGTACTTC
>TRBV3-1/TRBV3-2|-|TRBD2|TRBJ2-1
CASSQSSGSSYNEQFF
TGTGCCAGCAGCCAAAGTAGCGGGAGCTCCTACAATGAGCAGTTCTTC